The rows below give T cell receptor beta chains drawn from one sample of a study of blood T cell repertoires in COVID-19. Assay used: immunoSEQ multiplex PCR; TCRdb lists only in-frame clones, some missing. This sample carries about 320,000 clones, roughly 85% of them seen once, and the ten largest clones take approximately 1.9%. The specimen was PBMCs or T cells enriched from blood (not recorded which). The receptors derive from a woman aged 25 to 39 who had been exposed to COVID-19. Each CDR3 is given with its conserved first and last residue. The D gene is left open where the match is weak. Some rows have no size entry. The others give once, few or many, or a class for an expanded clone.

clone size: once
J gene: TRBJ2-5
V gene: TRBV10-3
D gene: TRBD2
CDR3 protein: CAISGLAGVQETQYF
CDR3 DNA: TGTGCCATCTCGGGCCTAGCGGGGGTCCAAGAGACCCAGTACTTC

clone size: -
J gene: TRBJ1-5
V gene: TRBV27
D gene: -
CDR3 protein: CASSLTQGNQPQHF
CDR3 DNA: TGTGCCAGCAGTTTAACCCAGGGTAATCAGCCCCAGCATTTT

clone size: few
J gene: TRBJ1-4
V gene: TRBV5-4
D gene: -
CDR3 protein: CASSIDDGNEKLFF
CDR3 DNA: TGTGCCAGCAGCATAGACGACGGGAATGAAAAACTGTTTTTT

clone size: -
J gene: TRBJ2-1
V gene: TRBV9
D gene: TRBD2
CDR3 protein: CASTNTWTSGKYNEQFF
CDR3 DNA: TGTGCCAGCACCAACACGTGGACTAGCGGGAAATACAATGAGCAGTTCTTC

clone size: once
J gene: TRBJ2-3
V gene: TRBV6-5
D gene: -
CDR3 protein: CASRSPGQQYF
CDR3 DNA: TGTGCCAGCAGATCACCGGGACAGCAGTATTTT

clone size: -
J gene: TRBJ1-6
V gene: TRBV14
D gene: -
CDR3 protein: CASSPGSSYNSPLHF
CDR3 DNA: TGTGCCAGCAGCCCGGGTTCGTCCTATAATTCACCCCTCCACTTT

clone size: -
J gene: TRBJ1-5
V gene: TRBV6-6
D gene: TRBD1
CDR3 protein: CASSPRTGATSNQPQHF
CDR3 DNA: TGTGCCAGCAGTCCCAGGACAGGGGCAACCAGCAATCAGCCCCAGCATTTT

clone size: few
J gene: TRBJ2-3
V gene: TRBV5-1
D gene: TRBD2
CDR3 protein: CASSLVPVTSGTDTQYF
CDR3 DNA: TGCGCCAGCAGCTTGGTTCCCGTGACTAGCGGCACAGATACGCAGTATTTT

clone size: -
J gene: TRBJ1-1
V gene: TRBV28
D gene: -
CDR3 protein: CASHEGGAHTEAFF
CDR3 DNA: TGTGCCAGCCACGAGGGGGGGGCGCATACTGAAGCTTTCTTT

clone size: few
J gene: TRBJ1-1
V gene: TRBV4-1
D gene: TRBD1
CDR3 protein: CACARQGGNTEAFF
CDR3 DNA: TGCGCCTGTGCCCGACAGGGAGGGAACACTGAAGCTTTCTTT

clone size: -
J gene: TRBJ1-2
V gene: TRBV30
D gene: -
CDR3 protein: CAWRGGARGYTF
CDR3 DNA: TGTGCCTGGAGAGGGGGGGCTCGCGGCTACACCTTC

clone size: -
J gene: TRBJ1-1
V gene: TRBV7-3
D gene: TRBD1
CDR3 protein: CASSYRDRGLSEAFF
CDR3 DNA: TGTGCCAGCAGTTATCGAGACAGGGGCCTTTCTGAAGCTTTCTTT

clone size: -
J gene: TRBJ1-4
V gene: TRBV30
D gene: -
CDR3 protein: CAWSRGGTTNEKLFF
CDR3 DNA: TGTGCCTGGAGTAGGGGGGGAACAACTAATGAAAAACTGTTTTTT

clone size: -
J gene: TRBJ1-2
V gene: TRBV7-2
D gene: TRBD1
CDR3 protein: CASKDRDNYGYTF
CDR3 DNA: TGTGCCAGCAAGGACAGGGACAACTATGGCTACACCTTC

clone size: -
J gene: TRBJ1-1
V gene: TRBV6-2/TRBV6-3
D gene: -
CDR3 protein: CASSPGGMNTEAFF
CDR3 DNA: TGTGCCAGCAGCCCTGGAGGGATGAACACTGAAGCTTTCTTT

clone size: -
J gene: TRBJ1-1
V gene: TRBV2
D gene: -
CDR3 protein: CASNPQSNTEAFF
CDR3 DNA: TGTGCCAGCAACCCACAGTCGAACACTGAAGCTTTCTTT

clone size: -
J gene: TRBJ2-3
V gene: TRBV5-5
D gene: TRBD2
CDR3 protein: CASSFRAGGTTDTQYF
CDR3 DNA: TGTGCCAGCAGCTTCCGGGCGGGGGGGACCACAGATACGCAGTATTTT

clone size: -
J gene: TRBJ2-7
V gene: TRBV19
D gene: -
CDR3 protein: CASSSTGSSYEQYF
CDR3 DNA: TGTGCCAGTAGTTCGACGGGAAGCTCCTACGAGCAGTACTTC

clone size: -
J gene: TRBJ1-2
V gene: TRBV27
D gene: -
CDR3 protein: CASSLLTGNYGYTF
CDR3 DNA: TGTGCCAGCAGTTTATTAACAGGGAACTATGGCTACACCTTC

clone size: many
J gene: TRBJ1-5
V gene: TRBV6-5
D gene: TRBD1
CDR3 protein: CASSSGQVLGNQPQHF
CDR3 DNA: TGTGCCAGCAGTTCAGGACAGGTCCTTGGCAATCAGCCCCAGCATTTT

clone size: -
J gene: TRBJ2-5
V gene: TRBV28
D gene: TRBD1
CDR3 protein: CASSNPGQGYETQYF
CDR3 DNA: TGTGCCAGCAGCAACCCGGGACAGGGGTATGAGACCCAGTACTTC

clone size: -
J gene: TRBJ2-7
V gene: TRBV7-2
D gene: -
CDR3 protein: CASSLQYSEQYF
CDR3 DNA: TGTGCCAGCAGCTTACAGTATTCCGAGCAGTACTTC

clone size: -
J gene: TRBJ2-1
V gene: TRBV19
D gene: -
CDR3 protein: CASSWGRVSYNEQFF
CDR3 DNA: TGTGCCAGTAGTTGGGGGCGGGTCTCCTACAATGAGCAGTTCTTC

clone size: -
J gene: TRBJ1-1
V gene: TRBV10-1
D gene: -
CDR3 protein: CASRYRVDTEAFF
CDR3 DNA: TGCGCCAGCAGGTACAGGGTGGACACTGAAGCTTTCTTT

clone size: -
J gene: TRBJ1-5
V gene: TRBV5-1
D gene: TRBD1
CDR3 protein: CASSERPRDRVQPQHF
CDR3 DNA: TGCGCCAGCAGCGAACGTCCTAGGGACAGGGTTCAGCCCCAGCATTTT

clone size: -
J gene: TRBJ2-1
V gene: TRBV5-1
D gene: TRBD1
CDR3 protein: CASSLGPGQGRLNEQFF
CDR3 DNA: TGCGCCAGCAGCTTGGGGCCAGGACAGGGTAGGCTAAATGAGCAGTTCTTC

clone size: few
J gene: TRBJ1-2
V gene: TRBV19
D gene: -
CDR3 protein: CASSIITGNYGYTF
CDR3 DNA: TGTGCCAGTAGTATAATAACAGGGAACTATGGCTACACCTTC

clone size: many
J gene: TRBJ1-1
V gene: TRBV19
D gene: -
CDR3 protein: CASSLNREAFF
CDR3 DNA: TGTGCCAGTTCATTAAACAGGGAAGCTTTCTTT

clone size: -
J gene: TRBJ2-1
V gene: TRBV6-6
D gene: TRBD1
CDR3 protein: CASTRLLTGNEQFF
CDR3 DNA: TGTGCCAGCACCAGACTATTGACAGGGAATGAGCAGTTCTTC

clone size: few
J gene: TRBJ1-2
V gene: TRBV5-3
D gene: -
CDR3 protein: CARSPGLVETF
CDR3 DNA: TGTGCCAGAAGCCCGGGACTGGTGGAGACCTTC

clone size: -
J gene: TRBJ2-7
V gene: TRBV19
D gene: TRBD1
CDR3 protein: CASSGTDYEQYF
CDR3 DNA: TGTGCCAGTAGCGGGACAGATTACGAGCAGTACTTC

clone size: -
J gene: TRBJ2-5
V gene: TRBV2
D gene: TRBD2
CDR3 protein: CALSGLEGETQYF
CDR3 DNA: TGTGCCCTTTCTGGACTAGAGGGGGAGACCCAGTACTTC

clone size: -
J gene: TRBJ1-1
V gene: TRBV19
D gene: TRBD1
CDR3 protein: CASSRQGNTEAFF
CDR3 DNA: TGTGCCAGTAGTCGACAGGGAAACACTGAAGCTTTCTTT

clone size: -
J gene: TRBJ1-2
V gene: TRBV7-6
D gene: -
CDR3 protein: CASSLTEVGGYTF
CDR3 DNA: TGTGCCAGCAGCTTAACCGAGGTTGGGGGCTACACCTTC

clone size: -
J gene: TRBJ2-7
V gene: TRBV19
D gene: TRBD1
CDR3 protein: CASSEWDRVYEQYF
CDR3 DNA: TGTGCCAGTAGTGAGTGGGACAGGGTCTACGAGCAGTACTTC

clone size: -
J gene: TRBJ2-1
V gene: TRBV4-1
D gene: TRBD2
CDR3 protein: CASSQDGLAGPYNEQFF
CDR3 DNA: TGCGCCAGCAGCCAAGACGGACTAGCGGGACCCTACAATGAGCAGTTCTTC

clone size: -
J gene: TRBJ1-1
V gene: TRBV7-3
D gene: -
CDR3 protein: CASSRHPGRTEAFF
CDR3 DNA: TGTGCCAGCAGCCGTCATCCCGGGAGGACTGAAGCTTTCTTT

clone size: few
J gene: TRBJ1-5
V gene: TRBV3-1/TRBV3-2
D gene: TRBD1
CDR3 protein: CASSPGDRGAQPQHF
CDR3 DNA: TGTGCCAGCAGCCCGGGGGACAGAGGGGCTCAGCCCCAGCATTTT

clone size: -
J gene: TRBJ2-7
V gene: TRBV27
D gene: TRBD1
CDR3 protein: CASSDRGITYEQYF
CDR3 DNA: TGTGCCAGCAGTGACAGGGGAATAACCTACGAGCAGTACTTC

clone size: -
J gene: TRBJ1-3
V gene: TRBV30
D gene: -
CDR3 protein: CAWSRRGVVSGNTIYF
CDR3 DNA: TGTGCCTGGAGCCGCCGCGGAGTGGTCTCTGGAAACACCATATATTTT

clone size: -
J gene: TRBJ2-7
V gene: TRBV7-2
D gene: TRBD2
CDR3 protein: CASSLEGTSASYEQYF
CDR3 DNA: TGTGCCAGCAGCTTAGAAGGGACTAGCGCTTCCTACGAGCAGTACTTC

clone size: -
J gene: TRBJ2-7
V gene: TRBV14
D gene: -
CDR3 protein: CASSQDRLGTYEQYF
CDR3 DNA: TGTGCCAGCAGCCAGGATCGACTAGGTACCTACGAGCAGTACTTC